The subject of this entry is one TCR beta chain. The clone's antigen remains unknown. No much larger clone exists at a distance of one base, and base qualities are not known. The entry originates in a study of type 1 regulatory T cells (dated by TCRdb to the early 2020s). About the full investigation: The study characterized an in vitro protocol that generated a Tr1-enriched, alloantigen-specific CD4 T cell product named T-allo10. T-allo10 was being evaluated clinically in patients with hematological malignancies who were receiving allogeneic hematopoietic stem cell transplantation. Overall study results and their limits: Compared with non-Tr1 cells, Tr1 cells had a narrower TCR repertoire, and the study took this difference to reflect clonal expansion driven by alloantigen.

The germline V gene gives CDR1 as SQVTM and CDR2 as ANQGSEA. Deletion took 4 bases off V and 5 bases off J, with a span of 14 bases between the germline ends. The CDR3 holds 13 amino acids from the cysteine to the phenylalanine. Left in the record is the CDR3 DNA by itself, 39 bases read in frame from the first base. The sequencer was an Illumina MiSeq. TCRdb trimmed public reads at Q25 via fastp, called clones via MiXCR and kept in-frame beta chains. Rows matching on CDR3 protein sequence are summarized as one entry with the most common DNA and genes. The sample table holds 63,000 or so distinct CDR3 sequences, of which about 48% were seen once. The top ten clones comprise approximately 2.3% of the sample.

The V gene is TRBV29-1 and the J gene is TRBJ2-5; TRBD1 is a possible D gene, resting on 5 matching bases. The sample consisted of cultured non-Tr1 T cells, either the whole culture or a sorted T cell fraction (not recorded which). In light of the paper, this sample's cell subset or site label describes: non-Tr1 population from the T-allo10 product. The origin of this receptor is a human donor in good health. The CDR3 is CSVVGQGRETQYF. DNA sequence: TGCAGCGTTGTGGGGCAGGGAAGGGAGACCCAGTACTTC.